This T cell receptor (beta chain) was sequenced in a study of blood T cells in healthy people across ages. Germline CDR1 reads LGHNA; CDR2 reads YSLEER. Trimming took off 3 bases at V and 0 bases at J, with 9 bases between the two ends. This CDR3 is 14 amino acids long. A sample-barcoded 5' primer and a J-beta primer mix were used in a second PCR of about 7 to 12 cycles. TCRdb used MiXCR to reprocess the 5' RACE reads, holding one entry per CDR3 protein. This table has about 800,000 distinct CDR3 sequences, roughly 25% appearing once. This clonotype was seen a handful of times. The same data also contributed to another study, on T cells of mothers and their children. That study reports: Nine systemically healthy Caucasian donors: three mothers, six children.

The sequence derives from a boy aged 10-17 years in good health. V and J are TRBV4-3 and TRBJ2-7; D not certain. The sample comprised blood. Here the CDR3 reads CASSQFSNSYEQYF. The DNA for the CDR3 is TGCGCCAGCAGCCAGTTCAGTAACTCCTACGAGCAGTACTTC.